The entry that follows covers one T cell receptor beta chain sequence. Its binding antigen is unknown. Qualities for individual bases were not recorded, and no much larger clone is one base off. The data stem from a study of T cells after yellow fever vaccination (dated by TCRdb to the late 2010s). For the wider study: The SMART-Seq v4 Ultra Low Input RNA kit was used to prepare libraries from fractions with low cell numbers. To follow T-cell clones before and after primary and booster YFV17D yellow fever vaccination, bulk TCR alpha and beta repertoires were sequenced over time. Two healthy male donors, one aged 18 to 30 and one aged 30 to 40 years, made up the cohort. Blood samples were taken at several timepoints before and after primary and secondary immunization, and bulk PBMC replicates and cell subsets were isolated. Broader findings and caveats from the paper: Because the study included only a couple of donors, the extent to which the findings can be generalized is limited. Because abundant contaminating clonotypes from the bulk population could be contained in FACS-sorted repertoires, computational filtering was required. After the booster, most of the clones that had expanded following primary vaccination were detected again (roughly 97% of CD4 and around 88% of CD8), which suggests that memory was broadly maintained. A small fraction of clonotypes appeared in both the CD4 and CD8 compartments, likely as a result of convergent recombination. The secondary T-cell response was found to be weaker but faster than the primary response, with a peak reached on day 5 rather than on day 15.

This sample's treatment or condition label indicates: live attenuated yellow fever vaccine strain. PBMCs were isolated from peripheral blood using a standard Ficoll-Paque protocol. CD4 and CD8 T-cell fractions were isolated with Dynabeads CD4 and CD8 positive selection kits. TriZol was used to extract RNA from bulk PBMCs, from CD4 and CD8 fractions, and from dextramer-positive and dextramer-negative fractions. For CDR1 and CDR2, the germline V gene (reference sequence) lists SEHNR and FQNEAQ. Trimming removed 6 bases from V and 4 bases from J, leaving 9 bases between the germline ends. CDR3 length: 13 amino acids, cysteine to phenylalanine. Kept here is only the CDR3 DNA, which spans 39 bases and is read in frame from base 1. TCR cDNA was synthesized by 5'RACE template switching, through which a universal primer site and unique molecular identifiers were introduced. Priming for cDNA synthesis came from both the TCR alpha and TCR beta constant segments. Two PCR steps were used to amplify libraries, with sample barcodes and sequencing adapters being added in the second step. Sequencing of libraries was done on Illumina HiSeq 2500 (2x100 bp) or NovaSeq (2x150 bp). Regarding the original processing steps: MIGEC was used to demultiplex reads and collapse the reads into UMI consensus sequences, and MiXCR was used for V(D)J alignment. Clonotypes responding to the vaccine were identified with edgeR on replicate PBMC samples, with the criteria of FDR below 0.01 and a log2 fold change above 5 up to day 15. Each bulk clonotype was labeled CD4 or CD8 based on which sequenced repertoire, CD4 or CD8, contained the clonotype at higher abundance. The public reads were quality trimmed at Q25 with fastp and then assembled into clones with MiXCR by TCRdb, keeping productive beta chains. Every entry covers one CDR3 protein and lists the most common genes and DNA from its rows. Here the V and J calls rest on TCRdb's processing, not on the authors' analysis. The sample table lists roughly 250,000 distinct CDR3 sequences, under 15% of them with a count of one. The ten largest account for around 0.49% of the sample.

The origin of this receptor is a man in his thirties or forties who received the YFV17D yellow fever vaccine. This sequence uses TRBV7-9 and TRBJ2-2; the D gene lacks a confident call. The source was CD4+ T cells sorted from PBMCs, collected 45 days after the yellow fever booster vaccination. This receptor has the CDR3 CASSTPSTGELFF. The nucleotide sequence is TGTGCCAGCAGTACTCCTAGCACCGGGGAGCTGTTTTTT.